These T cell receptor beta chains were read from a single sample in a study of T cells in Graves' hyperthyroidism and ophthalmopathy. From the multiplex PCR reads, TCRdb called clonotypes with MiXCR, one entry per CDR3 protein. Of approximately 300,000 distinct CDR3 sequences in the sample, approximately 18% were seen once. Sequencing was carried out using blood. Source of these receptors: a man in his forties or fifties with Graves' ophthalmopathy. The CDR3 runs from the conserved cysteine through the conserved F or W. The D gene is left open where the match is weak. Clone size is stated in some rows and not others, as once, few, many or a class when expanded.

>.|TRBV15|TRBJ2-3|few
CATSSGPPKTDTQYF
TGTGCCACCAGCTCGGGTCCCCCCAAAACAGATACGCAGTATTTT
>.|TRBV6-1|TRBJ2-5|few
CASSDNGLETQYF
TGTGCCAGCAGTGATAATGGGCTAGAGACCCAGTACTTC
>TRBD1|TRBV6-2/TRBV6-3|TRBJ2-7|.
CASRPGQGAEEQYF
TGTGCCAGCAGGCCGGGACAGGGGGCGGAAGAGCAGTACTTC
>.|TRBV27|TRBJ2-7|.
CASSLYPSQGGEQYF
TGTGCCAGCAGTTTATACCCTAGTCAAGGGGGTGAGCAGTACTTC
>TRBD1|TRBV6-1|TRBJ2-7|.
CASSDTHRGAYEQYF
TGTGCCAGCAGTGATACCCACAGGGGCGCCTACGAGCAGTACTTC
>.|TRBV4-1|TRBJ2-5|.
CASSLRGAGMEETQYF
TGCGCCAGCAGCCTCAGAGGGGCGGGGATGGAAGAGACCCAGTACTTC
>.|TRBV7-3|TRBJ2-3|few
CASSPEALTSTDTQYF
TGTGCCAGCAGCCCCGAGGCATTAACTAGCACAGATACGCAGTATTTT
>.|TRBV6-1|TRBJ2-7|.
CASSLRDLSSYEQYF
TGTGCCAGCAGCCTAAGGGACCTGAGCTCCTACGAGCAGTACTTC
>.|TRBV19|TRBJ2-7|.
CASSRGEPYEQYF
TGTGCCAGTAGCAGGGGGGAGCCCTACGAGCAGTACTTC
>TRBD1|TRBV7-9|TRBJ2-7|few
CASSAQGRGLYEQYF
TGTGCCAGCAGCGCCCAAGGAAGGGGGCTCTACGAGCAGTACTTC
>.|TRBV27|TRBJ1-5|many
CASSPNSRGPQHF
TGTGCCAGCAGTCCAAACTCTCGAGGGCCCCAGCATTTT
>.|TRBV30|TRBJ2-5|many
CAWSTGARETQYF
TGTGCCTGGAGCACGGGGGCGCGAGAGACCCAGTACTTC
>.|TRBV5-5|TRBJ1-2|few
CASTNETSYGYTF
TGTGCCAGCACCAATGAGACAAGCTATGGCTACACCTTC
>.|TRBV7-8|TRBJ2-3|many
CASSLDRLTPRDTQYF
TGTGCCAGCAGCTTGGATAGACTGACCCCGAGGGATACGCAGTATTTT
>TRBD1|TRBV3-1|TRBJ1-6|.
CASSPRTGGRSPLHF
TGTGCCAGCAGCCCACGGACAGGGGGAAGATCACCCCTCCACTTT
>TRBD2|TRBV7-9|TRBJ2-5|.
CASSLQTTSGMRETQYF
TGTGCCAGCAGCTTACAAACGACTAGCGGGATGAGAGAGACCCAGTACTTC
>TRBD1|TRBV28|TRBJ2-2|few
CASRVGGQGSTGELFF
TGTGCCAGCAGGGTGGGCGGACAGGGGTCCACCGGGGAGCTGTTTTTT
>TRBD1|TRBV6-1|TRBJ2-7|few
CASSAGDSYYEQYF
TGTGCCAGCAGTGCTGGGGACAGCTACTACGAGCAGTACTTC
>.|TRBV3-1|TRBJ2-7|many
CASSPGGAREQYF
TGTGCCAGCAGCCCCGGGGGTGCTCGGGAGCAGTACTTC
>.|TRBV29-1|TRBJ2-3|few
CSVDIAGRTDTQYF
TGCAGCGTTGATATTGCAGGGAGGACAGATACGCAGTATTTT
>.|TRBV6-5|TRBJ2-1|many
CASSYSQVENEQFF
TGTGCCAGCAGTTACTCACAGGTCGAGAATGAGCAGTTCTTC
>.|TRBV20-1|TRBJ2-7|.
CSASSPGRPGEQYF
TGCAGTGCTAGCTCACCGGGACGGCCTGGGGAGCAGTACTTC
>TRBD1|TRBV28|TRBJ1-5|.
CASSRAGGLGNQPQHF
TGTGCCAGTTCGAGGGCAGGGGGATTAGGCAATCAGCCCCAGCATTTT
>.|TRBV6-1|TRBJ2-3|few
CAIKRGSPDTQYF
TGTGCCATCAAAAGGGGGAGCCCAGATACGCAGTATTTT
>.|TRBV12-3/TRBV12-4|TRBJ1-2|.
CASSPGPYGYTF
TGTGCCAGCAGTCCGGGACCCTATGGCTACACCTTC
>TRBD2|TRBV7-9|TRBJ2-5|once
CASSPGVLAGGETQYF
TGTGCCAGCAGCCCCGGCGTACTAGCGGGAGGGGAGACCCAGTACTTC
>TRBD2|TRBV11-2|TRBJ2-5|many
CASSARTSGRRRETQYF
TGTGCCAGCAGCGCCCGGACTAGCGGGAGAAGGAGGGAGACCCAGTACTTC
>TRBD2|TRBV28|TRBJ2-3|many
CASSTLAGVRDTQYF
TGTGCCAGTTCTACCCTAGCGGGGGTCCGGGATACGCAGTATTTT
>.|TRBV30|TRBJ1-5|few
CTWSKNGGRGQPQHF
TGTACCTGGAGTAAAAATGGGGGGCGAGGGCAGCCCCAGCATTTT
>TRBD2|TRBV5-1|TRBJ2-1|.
CASTQREALDNEQFF
TGCGCCAGCACCCAGCGGGAGGCCCTCGACAATGAGCAGTTCTTC
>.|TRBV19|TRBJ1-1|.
CASSIKGNTEAFF
TGTGCCAGTAGTATAAAGGGGAACACTGAAGCTTTCTTT
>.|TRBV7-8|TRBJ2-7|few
CASSLVRGAVSEQYF
TGTGCCAGCAGCTTAGTTAGGGGGGCCGTCTCTGAGCAGTACTTC